Included here is one TCR beta chain sequence, with context. The data derive from a study of control samples from healthy donors and cancer patients. Assay used: immunoSEQ multiplex PCR; TCRdb lists only in-frame clones, some missing. The sample carries some 57,000 clones, over 85% recorded once. Germline V gives CDR1 LNHDA, CDR2 SQIVND (reference sequence). Trimming removed 3 bases at V and 7 bases at J, with 9 bases between. The CDR3 consists of 12 residues. The clonotype was recovered from a man in his thirties or forties in good health. Input material: blood. The chain has TRBV19 and TRBJ1-2; D unclear. The CDR3 DNA reads TGTGCCAGTAGTATTCTCGGGAGTGGCTACACCTTC. Protein: CASSILGSGYTF.